Below, 14 T cell receptor beta chains from the same sample are listed, as sequenced in a study of CD8+CD57+ T cells in acquired aplastic anemia. Flow cytometry had shown expanded CD8+CD57+ cells in the patients chosen for sequencing. Genomic DNA was employed as the template in profiling TCR beta VDJ and CDR3. TCRdb called the reads again in MiXCR, with one record for every CDR3 protein. The repertoire holds roughly 260,000 distinct CDR3 sequences, about 44% seen once, with 6.5% to 10% in the top ten. Sequencing input: sorted CD4+, CD8+, or CD8+CD57+ T cells (not recorded which) from PBMCs. The receptors shown here come from a human donor with aplastic anemia.

This clonotype was recorded at least ten times. V gene TRBV7-9 combines with J gene TRBJ1-6, with D maybe TRBD1 (6 bases). The germline V gene has CDR1 SEHNR and CDR2 FQNEAQ (reference sequence). The CDR3 is 16 amino acids. Trimming took 5 bases from V and 10 from J, leaving 21 bases between them. CDR3 protein: CASSPLGGGQESPLHF. In nucleotides, the CDR3 is TGTGCCAGCAGCCCCTTAGGGGGGGGCCAGGAATCACCCCTCCACTTT.

This clonotype has just a few counts. V gene TRBV30 combines with J gene TRBJ1-2; 7 nucleotides match TRBD1. Germline V CDR1 and CDR2: GTSNPN, SVGIG (reference sequence). The CDR3 consists of 13 residues. The V and J ends lost 8 bases and 8 bases, in that order; junction bases with no gene match: 14. The CDR3 DNA is TGTGCCGGCTTACCTGGGACAGCTGAGGGCTACACCTTC. This encodes CAGLPGTAEGYTF. Supplemented by reference TRBV30 and TRBJ1-2, the full variable domain reads SQTIHQWPATLVQPVGSPLSLECTVEGTSNPNLYWYRQAAGRGLQLLFYSVGIGQISSEVPQNLSASRPQDRQFILSSKKLLLSDSGFYLCAGLPGTAEGYTFGSGTRLTVV.

This clonotype was seen ten or more times. V and J are TRBV19 and TRBJ1-1; D unclear. The CDR3 is 13 residues long. The germline CDR1 and CDR2 sequences are LNHDA and SQIVND (reference sequence). Trimming took off 4 bases at V and 0 bases at J, with 6 bases between the two ends. The CDR3 sequence is CASSTSLNTEAFF. The CDR3 nucleotides read TGTGCCAGTAGTACCTCGTTGAACACTGAAGCTTTCTTT.

The CDR3 nucleotides are TGTGCCAGCAGGGCTAGCGGGTCCTCCTACGAGCAGTACTTC. It yields the protein CASRASGSSYEQYF. The rearrangement joins TRBV6-5 to TRBJ2-7; TRBD2 agrees at 8 bases. In germline, CDR1 is MNHEY, CDR2 SVGAGI. The trim removed 6 bases at V and 0 bases at J, leaving 4 bases unmatched. There are 14 residues in the CDR3.

V gene TRBV2 combines with J gene TRBJ2-6, with D tentatively TRBD1 (5 bases). Germline CDR1 is SNHLY and CDR2 is FYNNEI. Trimming removed 6 bases at V and 2 bases at J, with 14 bases between. The CDR3 length is 16 residues. CDR3 DNA sequence: TGTGCCAGCAGGTACGCAGGGTTCGCTGGGGCCAACGTCCTGACTTTC. Protein product: CASRYAGFAGANVLTF.

This clonotype was recorded once. The rearrangement joins TRBV15 to TRBJ2-6; D possibly matches TRBD1 or TRBD2 (6 bases each). Germline V gene lookup returns CDR1 LNHNV and CDR2 YYDKDF (reference sequence). V lost 0 bases to trimming and J lost 3 bases, with 12 bases between them. There are 17 residues in the CDR3. The CDR3 DNA is TGTGCCACCAGCAGAGATCCGGGGGCTGGTGGGGCCAACGTCCTGACTTTC. This encodes CATSRDPGAGGANVLTF.

This clonotype came up many times. The chain combines TRBV19 with TRBJ1-2; D remains unclear. V shed 5 bases and J shed 1 base, with 14 bases lying between them. From germline, CDR1 is LNHDA and CDR2 SQIVND (reference sequence). This CDR3 region has 15 residues. For the CDR3, the DNA is TGTGCCAGTAGTTCTACCTTGACATTTAACTATGGCTACACCTTC. The encoded protein is CASSSTLTFNYGYTF.

The rearrangement links TRBV19 to TRBJ1-5, with D maybe TRBD1 (5 bases). With 11 bases removed from V and 7 bases from J, the gap between germline ends came to 12 bases. This CDR3 has 11 residues. CDR1 and CDR2 from the germline V gene are LNHDA and SQIVND (reference sequence). The CDR3 DNA is TGTGCCCGAGGGGTGGGGCAGCCCCAGCATTTT. This gives the protein CARGVGQPQHF.

The sample holds a few counts of this clonotype. The chain is built from TRBV20-1 and TRBJ2-7; the match to TRBD1 covers 8 bases. Germline assignment: CDR1 DFQATT and CDR2 SNEGSKA (reference sequence). The CDR3 consists of 13 residues. V lost 6 bases, J lost 2 bases, and 6 bases stayed unmatched. The CDR3 sequence is CSAVTGETYEQYF. The CDR3 DNA sequence: TGCAGTGCGGTGACAGGGGAGACCTACGAGCAGTACTTC.

This clonotype turned up a few times. The rearrangement uses TRBV28 and TRBJ1-1; the D gene is possibly TRBD1 (6 bases). The CDR3 extends over 15 amino acids. V was cut by 6 bases and J by 4 bases, with 18 bases left in between. The germline V gene encodes CDR1 MDHEN and CDR2 SYDVKM. The CDR3 loop reads CASSPPGAGSTEAFF. The CDR3 nucleotides read TGTGCCAGCAGCCCTCCAGGGGCCGGGAGCACTGAAGCTTTCTTT.

The J gene is TRBJ1-2, the V gene TRBV2; 10 bases line up with TRBD1. CDR3 length: 15 residues. Trimming took 6 bases from V and 3 from J; bases not matched to a gene: 7. The germline V gene encodes CDR1 SNHLY and CDR2 FYNNEI. In nucleotides, the CDR3 is TGTGCCAGCAGACGAGACAGGGGGCGAGACTATGGCTACACCTTC. Residues: CASRRDRGRDYGYTF. Full variable domain (missing parts from reference TRBV2 and TRBJ1-2): EPEVTQTPSHQVTQMGQEVILRCVPISNHLYFYWYRQILGQKVEFLVSFYNNEISEKSEIFDDQFSVERPDGSNFTLKIRSTKLEDSAMYFCASRRDRGRDYGYTFGSGTRLTVV.

V and J are TRBV29-1 and TRBJ1-6; D uncertain. CDR1 is SQVTM and CDR2 is ANQGSEA in the germline V gene. The V end lost 6 bases, the J end lost 8 bases, and 14 bases lay between the germline ends. This CDR3 comprises 13 residues. The CDR3 loop reads CSVAVDTHSPLHF. DNA for the CDR3: TGCAGCGTAGCAGTAGACACCCATTCACCCCTCCACTTT.

This clonotype was seen repeatedly, ten times or more. The V and J genes are TRBV2 and TRBJ2-2; 11 bases are a match to TRBD2. This CDR3 spans 17 amino acids. Losses at the gene ends were 4 bases for V and 4 bases for J; bases not matched to a gene: 8. CDR1 SNHLY and CDR2 FYNNEI come from the germline V gene. This chain's CDR3 is CASSAHLLAGGTGELFF. As DNA, the CDR3 is TGTGCCAGCAGTGCCCACCTCCTAGCGGGAGGCACCGGGGAGCTGTTTTTT.

This clonotype was recorded at least ten times. This chain connects TRBV5-1 to TRBJ2-1, with a weak D call TRBD1 (6 bases). The germline V gene encodes CDR1 SGHRS and CDR2 YFSETQ. The CDR3 covers 15 residues. Trimming took off 0 bases at V and 8 bases at J, with 15 bases between the two ends. CDR3 nucleotides: TGCGCCAGCAGCTTGGCAGACAGGTTAGTCGATGAGCAGTTCTTC. This translates into CASSLADRLVDEQFF. The whole variable domain, filled in from reference TRBV5-1 and TRBJ2-1, reads KAGVTQTPRYLIKTRGQQVTLSCSPISGHRSVSWYQQTPGQGLQFLFEYFSETQRNKGNFPGRFSGRQFSNSRSEMNVSTLELGDSALYLCASSLADRLVDEQFFGPGTRLTVL.